This T cell receptor beta chain was sequenced for a study of beta chain features in type 1 diabetes. This CDR3 is built from 14 residues. V lost 10 bases, J lost 9 bases, and 9 bases stayed unmatched. Germline V lookup: CDR1 MDHEN, CDR2 SYDVKM. Investigators reverse transcribed all isolated RNA, so they sequenced expressed TCRB transcripts. The repertoire was sequenced with immunoSEQ multiplex PCR; TCRdb's copy has only in-frame clones and lacks some. The table records about 47,000 clones, around 45% of them present only once. Study results and caveats: Type 1 diabetes patients had TCRB CDR3s that were shorter (moderately but significantly so) in all four CD4+ subsets.

This clone was seen a few times. Its antigen remains unknown. The sequence was collected from a man aged 25 to 40 with type 1 diabetes. Sequenced input: stem cell memory CD4+ T cells from blood. The V gene is TRBV28, the J gene TRBJ2-1; TRBD2 matches at 13 bases. CDR3 sequence: CATGLAGLMAEQFF. DNA of the CDR3: TGTGCCACGGGACTAGCGGGACTCATGGCTGAGCAGTTCTTC.